A selection of T cell receptor beta chains follows, all from one sample in a study of identical twins. One entry per CDR3 protein results from TCRdb running MiXCR on the 5' RACE reads. The sample has 100,000 or so distinct CDR3 sequences; 5.9% are singletons. Sequences were obtained from memory T cells sorted from blood. The source is a woman in her forties or fifties in good health. Each CDR3 is given without its conserved first and last residue. Each record gives: V gene, J gene, CDR3 protein.

TRBV20-1,TRBJ2-7,SASDREKGDEQY
TRBV12-3/TRBV12-4,TRBJ2-3,ASSLSAGVVDTQY
TRBV5-1,TRBJ2-2,ASSLDPSTGELF
TRBV19,TRBJ1-5,ATWGQGAFGNQPQH
TRBV19,TRBJ2-4,ATSRRTGRVDIQY
TRBV19,TRBJ2-7,ASSFMGGRSLSYEQY
TRBV6-5,TRBJ2-2,ASSFGLNTGELF
TRBV20-1,TRBJ1-2,SARDSGGIYGYT
TRBV12-3/TRBV12-4,TRBJ1-1,ASSFEGWGTEAF
TRBV7-9,TRBJ2-7,ASRSATGAYEQY
TRBV3-1,TRBJ1-2,ASSQEALGLAGYT
TRBV6-5,TRBJ2-2,ASSRTFGTVGELF
TRBV5-1,TRBJ2-3,ASSLLVGRTDTQY
TRBV20-1,TRBJ2-1,SARAPLSGRDSQF
TRBV10-2,TRBJ1-5,ASTAGGGSGGQPQH
TRBV3-1,TRBJ1-2,ASNGHGGHYGYT
TRBV20-1,TRBJ2-5,SASRRTSAQETQY
TRBV19,TRBJ2-1,ASSIRGAANEQF
TRBV6-5,TRBJ2-1,ASSYSWSRGGNEQF
TRBV30,TRBJ1-5,AWSVRGRGNQPQH
TRBV5-5,TRBJ1-5,ASSLSRDQPQH
TRBV10-1,TRBJ2-3,ASSRGPTDTQY
TRBV20-1,TRBJ2-2,SAPSASNTGELF
TRBV14,TRBJ2-2,ASSKRIGELF